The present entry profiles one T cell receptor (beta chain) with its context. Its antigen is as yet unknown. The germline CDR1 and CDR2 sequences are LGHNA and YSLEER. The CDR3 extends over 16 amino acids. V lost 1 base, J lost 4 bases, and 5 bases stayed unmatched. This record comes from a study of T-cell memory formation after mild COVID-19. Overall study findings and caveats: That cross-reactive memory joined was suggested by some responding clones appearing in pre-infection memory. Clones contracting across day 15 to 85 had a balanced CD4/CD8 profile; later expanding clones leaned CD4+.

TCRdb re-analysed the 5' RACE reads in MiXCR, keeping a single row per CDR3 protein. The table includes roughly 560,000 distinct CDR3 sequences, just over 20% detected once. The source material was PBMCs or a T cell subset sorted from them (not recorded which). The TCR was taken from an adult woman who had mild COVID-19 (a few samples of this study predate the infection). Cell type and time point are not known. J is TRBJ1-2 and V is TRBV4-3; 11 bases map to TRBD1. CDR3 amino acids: CASSQGGQGAVYGYTF. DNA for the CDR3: TGCGCCAGCAGCCAAGGTGGACAGGGGGCTGTCTATGGCTACACCTTC.